These 26 T cell receptor beta chains came from one sample sequenced in a study of T cells expressing NK-cell markers. TCRdb re-called the 5' RACE reads and catalogs CDR3 proteins one per entry, DNA excluded. This repertoire includes about 450,000 distinct CDR3 sequences. Sequencing was carried out using blood T cells: a sorted CD56 or NKG2C T cell subset, CD4+ or CD8+ T cells, or bulk PBMC T cells (not recorded which). These receptors originate from a woman aged 18-70 years in good health.

CDR3 protein: CAIRPGQENTEAFF. The chain carries TRBV10-3 and TRBJ1-1; TCRdb gives TRBD1 as the D gene, but with no DNA this cannot be confirmed. The CDR3 has 14 residues. The germline V gene has CDR1 ENHRY and CDR2 SYGVKD.

CDR3 loop: CAISDPGQGPYNEQFF. The chain recombines TRBV10-3 with TRBJ2-1; as DNA is missing, the TRBD1 call by TCRdb cannot be tested. Per the germline V gene, CDR1 is ENHRY and CDR2 is SYGVKD. The CDR3 runs to 16 residues.

The chain joins TRBV12-3 or TRBV12-4 to TRBJ2-7. The CDR3 loop spans 14 amino acids. This chain's CDR3 is CASRDTSASYEQYF.

The chain couples TRBV7-6 to TRBJ2-7; TCRdb names TRBD1, which stays unverified in the absence of DNA. In germline, CDR1 is SGHVS, CDR2 FNYEAQ. The CDR3 totals 15 residues. The CDR3 sequence is CASSLVGSPQNEQYF.

This chain joins TRBV28 and TRBJ1-5. Germline CDR1 is MDHEN and CDR2 is SYDVKM. The CDR3 length is 14 residues. The CDR3 spells CASSLIGERQPQHF.

V usage is TRBV29-1 and J usage is TRBJ1-4; there is no DNA to check the TCRdb D call of TRBD1. CDR3 size: 12 residues. Germline V gives CDR1 SQVTM, CDR2 ANQGSEA. The CDR3 reads CSVPGPTRELFF.

V gene TRBV5-4 combines with J gene TRBJ2-1; TCRdb names TRBD1, which stays unverified in the absence of DNA. CDR1 and CDR2 from the germline V gene are SGHNT and YYREEE (reference sequence). The CDR3 extends over 16 amino acids. CDR3 residues: CASSRTGESPYNEQFF.

J is TRBJ2-2 and V is TRBV15; TCRdb designates TRBD1, a call that cannot be tested without DNA. From germline, CDR1 is LNHNV and CDR2 YYDKDF (reference sequence). The CDR3 is 16 amino acids. The CDR3 reads CATSREGRRGTGELFF.

The chain uses TRBV6-1 and TRBJ2-1; TCRdb selects TRBD2, and the lack of DNA leaves this call unchecked. Germline CDR1 is MNHNS and CDR2 is SASEGT. The CDR3 extends over 16 amino acids. The CDR3 sequence is CASSPPGTSGGVEQFF.

The chain links TRBV12-3 or TRBV12-4 to TRBJ2-5. There are 14 residues in the CDR3. CDR3 residues: CASSYRDGKETQYF.

The genes are TRBV12-3 or TRBV12-4 and TRBJ2-5; absent DNA, TCRdb's TRBD1 call cannot be checked. CDR3 length equals 13 residues. This CDR3 is CASSNTGVETQYF.

The CDR3 loop reads CSVRRLDQPQHF. V and J are TRBV20-1 and TRBJ1-5. The CDR3 is made up of 12 amino acids. Germline V gene sequence: CDR1 DFQATT, CDR2 SNEGSKA (reference sequence).

The gene calls are TRBV12-5 and TRBJ2-5; absent DNA, TCRdb's TRBD2 call cannot be checked. CDR3 length equals 13 residues. Germline loops: CDR1 LGHNT, CDR2 FRNRAP. The CDR3 spells CASGGGGEETQYF.

The chain combines TRBV20-1 with TRBJ2-5; the TCRdb call, TRBD1, lacks DNA for checking. The V gene's germline CDR1 is DFQATT and CDR2 SNEGSKA (reference sequence). The CDR3 sequence is 13 residues long. The CDR3 protein is CAAGDRTQETQYF.

J is TRBJ1-5 and V is TRBV7-8. This CDR3 spans 15 amino acids. Per the germline V gene, CDR1 is SGHVS and CDR2 is FQNEAQ. CDR3: CASSLNWVDRQPQHF.

The V and J genes are TRBV29-1 and TRBJ2-1. The germline V gene has CDR1 SQVTM and CDR2 ANQGSEA. This CDR3 comprises 11 residues. CDR3 amino acids: CSGGDWNEQFF.

CDR3 amino acids: CASIPGEDHSGELFF. J is TRBJ2-2 and V is TRBV7-7; TCRdb picks TRBD1, but there is no DNA to check that call. The CDR3 covers 15 residues. Looked up from germline, CDR1 is SSHAT and CDR2 is FNYEAQ (reference sequence).

The chain recombines TRBV6-2 or TRBV6-3 with TRBJ2-1; the D call from TCRdb, TRBD1, cannot be confirmed without DNA. CDR1 MNHEY and CDR2 SVGEGT come from the germline V gene. CDR3 size: 16 residues. CDR3 sequence: CASSYRGVHTYNEQFF.

The chain is built from TRBV5-1 and TRBJ1-2; TCRdb's D gene call, TRBD1, goes unchecked for lack of DNA. CDR1 and CDR2 (germline): SGHRS, YFSETQ. The CDR3 is made up of 16 amino acids. CDR3 loop: CASSFFGQTDNYGYTF.

The chain employs TRBV12-3 or TRBV12-4 and TRBJ1-2; the D call of TRBD1 rests on TCRdb alone, since no DNA is present to check it. This CDR3 is 13 amino acids long. CDR3 amino acids: CASSYQRDGGYTF.

This chain connects TRBV29-1 to TRBJ1-2; TCRdb reports TRBD1, a call that lacks DNA to check it against. The germline CDR1 and CDR2 sequences are SQVTM and ANQGSEA. The CDR3 spans 17 residues. The CDR3 loop reads CSVEDREGQGILYGYTF.

V and J are TRBV27 and TRBJ2-2. This CDR3 comprises 13 residues. Germline V gene sequence: CDR1 MNHEY, CDR2 SMNVEV (reference sequence). The CDR3 loop is CASSLRFDGELFF.

This rearrangement joins TRBV20-1 to TRBJ1-6; TCRdb returns TRBD1, unconfirmable since there is no DNA. The CDR3 runs to 18 residues. Germline CDR1 DFQATT, CDR2 SNEGSKA (reference sequence). CDR3 in amino acids: CSARRTGPTSSYNSPLHF.

The CDR3 protein is CASSYSMGPGEETQYF. The gene calls are TRBV6-5 and TRBJ2-5; TCRdb's D call of TRBD1 is untestable without DNA. The CDR3 sequence is 16 residues long. Looked up from germline, CDR1 is MNHEY and CDR2 is SVGAGI.

V is TRBV19 and J is TRBJ2-1; no DNA is available, so the TRBD1 call from TCRdb remains unchecked. The length of the CDR3 is 14 residues. Germline V CDR1 and CDR2: LNHDA, SQIVND (reference sequence). CDR3: CASSLGVALNEQFF.

The V gene is TRBV6-6, the J gene TRBJ2-7. The CDR3 extends over 12 amino acids. Germline values: CDR1 MNHNY, CDR2 SVGAGI (reference sequence). CDR3 sequence reads: CASTPDFYEQYF.